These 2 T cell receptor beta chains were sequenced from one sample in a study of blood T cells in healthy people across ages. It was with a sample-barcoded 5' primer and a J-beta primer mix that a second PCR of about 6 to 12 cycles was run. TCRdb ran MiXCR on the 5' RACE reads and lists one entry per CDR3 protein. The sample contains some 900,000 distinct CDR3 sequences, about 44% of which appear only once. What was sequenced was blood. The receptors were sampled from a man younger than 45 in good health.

CDR3 region: CASSRQEITDTQYF. The DNA for the CDR3 is TGTGCCAGCAGTCGACAGGAGATCACAGATACGCAGTATTTT. The chain joins TRBV12-3 or TRBV12-4 to TRBJ2-3, with a tentative D call TRBD1 (6 bases). The CDR3 runs 14 residues. V was pared by 5 bases and J by 2 bases, with 11 bases between.

The CDR3 is CASSLVGSGEAFF. DNA of the CDR3: TGTGCCAGCAGCTTAGTGGGGAGTGGTGAAGCTTTCTTT. The chain carries TRBV7-2 and TRBJ1-1, with D unresolved. This CDR3 region has 13 residues. The germline V and J ends were trimmed by 1 base and 7 bases, with 10 bases remaining between them. Germline assignment: CDR1 SGHTA and CDR2 FQGNSA.